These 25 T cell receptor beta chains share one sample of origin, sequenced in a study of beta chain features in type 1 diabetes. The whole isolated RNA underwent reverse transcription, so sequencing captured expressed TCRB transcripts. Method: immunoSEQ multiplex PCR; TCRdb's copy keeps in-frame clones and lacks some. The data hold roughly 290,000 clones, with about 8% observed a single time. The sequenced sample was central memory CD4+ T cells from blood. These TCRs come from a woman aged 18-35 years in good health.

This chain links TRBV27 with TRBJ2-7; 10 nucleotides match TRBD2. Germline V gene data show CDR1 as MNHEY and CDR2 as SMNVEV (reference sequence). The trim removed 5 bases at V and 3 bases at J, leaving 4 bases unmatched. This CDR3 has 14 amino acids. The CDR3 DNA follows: TGTGCCAGCAGTCGATCTAGCGGGAGCTACGAGCAGTACTTC. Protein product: CASSRSSGSYEQYF.

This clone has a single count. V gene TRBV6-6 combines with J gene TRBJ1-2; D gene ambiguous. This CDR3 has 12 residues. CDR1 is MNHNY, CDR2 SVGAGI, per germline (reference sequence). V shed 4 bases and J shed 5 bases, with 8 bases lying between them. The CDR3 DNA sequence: TGTGCCAGCAGTTTAATGGGGTATGGCTACACCTTC. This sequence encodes CASSLMGYGYTF.

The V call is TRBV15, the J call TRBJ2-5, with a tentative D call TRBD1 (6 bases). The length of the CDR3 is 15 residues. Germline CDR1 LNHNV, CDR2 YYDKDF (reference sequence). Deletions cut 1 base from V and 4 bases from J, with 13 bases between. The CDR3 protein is CATSRAGTPGETQYF. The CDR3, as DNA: TGTGCCACCAGCAGAGCTGGGACACCCGGAGAGACCCAGTACTTC.

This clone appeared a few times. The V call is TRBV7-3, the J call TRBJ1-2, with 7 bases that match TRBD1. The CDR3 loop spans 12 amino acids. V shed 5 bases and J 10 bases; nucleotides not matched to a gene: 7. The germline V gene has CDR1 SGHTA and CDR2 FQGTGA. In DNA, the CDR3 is TGTGCCAGCAGCGACCGGGACAGCCCCTACACCTTC. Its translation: CASSDRDSPYTF.

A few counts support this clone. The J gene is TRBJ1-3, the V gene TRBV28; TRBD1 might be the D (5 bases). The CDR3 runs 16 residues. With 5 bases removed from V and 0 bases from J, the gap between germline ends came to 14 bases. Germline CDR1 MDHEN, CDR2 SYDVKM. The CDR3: CASSPPGVTSGNTIYF. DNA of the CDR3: TGTGCCAGCAGTCCCCCGGGGGTGACCTCTGGAAACACCATATATTTT. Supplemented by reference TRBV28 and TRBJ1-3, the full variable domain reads DVKVTQSSRYLVKRTGEKVFLECVQDMDHENMFWYRQDPGLGLRLIYFSYDVKMKEKGDIPEGYSVSREKKERFSLILESASTNQTSMYLCASSPPGVTSGNTIYFGEGSWLTVV.

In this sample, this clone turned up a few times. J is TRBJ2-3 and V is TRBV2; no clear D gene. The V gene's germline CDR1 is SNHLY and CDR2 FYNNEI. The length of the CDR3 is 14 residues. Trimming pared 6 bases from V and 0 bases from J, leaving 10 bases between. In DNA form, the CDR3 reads TGTGCCAGCAGACTGTCTGGTAGCACAGATACGCAGTATTTT. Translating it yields CASRLSGSTDTQYF.

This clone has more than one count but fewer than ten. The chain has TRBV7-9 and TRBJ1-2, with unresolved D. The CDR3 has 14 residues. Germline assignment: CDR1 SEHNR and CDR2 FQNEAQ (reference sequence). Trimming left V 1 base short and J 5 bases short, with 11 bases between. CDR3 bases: TGTGCCAGCAGCTTAGATGGCGAGGGATATGGCTACACCTTC. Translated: CASSLDGEGYGYTF.

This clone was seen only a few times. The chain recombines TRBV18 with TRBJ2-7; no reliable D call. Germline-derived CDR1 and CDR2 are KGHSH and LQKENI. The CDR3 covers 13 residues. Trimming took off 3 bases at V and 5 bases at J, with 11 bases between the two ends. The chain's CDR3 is CASSPGFGDEQYF. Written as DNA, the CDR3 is TGTGCCAGCTCACCCGGGTTTGGGGACGAGCAGTACTTC.

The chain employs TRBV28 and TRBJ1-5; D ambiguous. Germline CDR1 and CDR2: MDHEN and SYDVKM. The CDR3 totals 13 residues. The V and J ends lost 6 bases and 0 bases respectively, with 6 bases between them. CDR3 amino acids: CASRTNSNQPQHF. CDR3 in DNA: TGTGCCAGCAGAACCAATAGCAATCAGCCCCAGCATTTT. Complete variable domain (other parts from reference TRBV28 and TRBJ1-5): DVKVTQSSRYLVKRTGEKVFLECVQDMDHENMFWYRQDPGLGLRLIYFSYDVKMKEKGDIPEGYSVSREKKERFSLILESASTNQTSMYLCASRTNSNQPQHFGDGTRLSIL.

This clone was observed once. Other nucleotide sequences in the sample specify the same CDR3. CDR3 sequence reads: CASSLVGANTGELFF. In nucleotides, the CDR3 is TGCGCCAGCAGCTTGGTTGGAGCGAACACCGGGGAGCTGTTTTTT. The chain is built from TRBV5-1 and TRBJ2-2; no definite D call. V lost 0 bases and J 0 bases, leaving 6 bases between the germline ends. The germline CDR1 and CDR2 sequences are SGHRS and YFSETQ. This CDR3 is built from 15 residues.

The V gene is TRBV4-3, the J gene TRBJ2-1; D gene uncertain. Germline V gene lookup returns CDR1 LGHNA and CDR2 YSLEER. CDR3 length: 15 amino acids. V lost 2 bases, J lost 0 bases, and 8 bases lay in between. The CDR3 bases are TGCGCCAGCAGCCAAACCCGGAACTCCTACAATGAGCAGTTCTTC. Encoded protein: CASSQTRNSYNEQFF.

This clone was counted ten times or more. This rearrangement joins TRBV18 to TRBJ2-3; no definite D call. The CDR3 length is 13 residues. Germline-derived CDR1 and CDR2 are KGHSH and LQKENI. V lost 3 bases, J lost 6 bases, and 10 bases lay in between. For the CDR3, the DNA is TGTGCCAGCTCACCGATCCGGTCGGATACGCAGTATTTT. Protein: CASSPIRSDTQYF.

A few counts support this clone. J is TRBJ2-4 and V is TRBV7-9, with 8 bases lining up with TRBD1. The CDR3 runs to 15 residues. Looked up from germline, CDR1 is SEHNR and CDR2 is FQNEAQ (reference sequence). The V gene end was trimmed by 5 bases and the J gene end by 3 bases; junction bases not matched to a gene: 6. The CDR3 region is CASSVRTGSKNIQYF. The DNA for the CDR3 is TGTGCCAGCAGCGTCAGGACAGGGAGCAAAAACATTCAGTACTTC.

DNA for the CDR3: TGTGCCAGTAGCCGCCGGAGGACTAGCGGCTACGAGCAGTACTTC. This sequence encodes CASSRRRTSGYEQYF. This sequence joins TRBV19 and TRBJ2-7; 10 nucleotides agree with TRBD2. This CDR3 contains 15 residues. V trimming: 6 bases; J trimming: 3 bases; junction bases outside the gene matches: 8. Germline V gene data show CDR1 as LNHDA and CDR2 as SQIVND (reference sequence). The full variable domain, with the rest looked up from reference TRBV19 and TRBJ2-7, is DGGITQSPKYLFRKEGQNVTLSCEQNLNHDAMYWYRQDPGQGLRLIYYSQIVNDFQKGDIAEGYSVSREKKESFPLTVTSAQKNPTAFYLCASSRRRTSGYEQYFGPGTRLTVT.

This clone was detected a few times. CDR3 in amino acids: CASSWGLGGYEQYF. The CDR3 DNA follows: TGTGCCAGCAGCTGGGGACTAGGCGGCTACGAGCAGTACTTC. J is TRBJ2-7 and V is TRBV5-6; TRBD2 matches at 8 bases. V dropped 3 bases and J dropped 3; count of bases not matched to a gene: 5. This CDR3 region has 14 residues. Germline V gene data show CDR1 as SGHDT and CDR2 as YYEEEE.

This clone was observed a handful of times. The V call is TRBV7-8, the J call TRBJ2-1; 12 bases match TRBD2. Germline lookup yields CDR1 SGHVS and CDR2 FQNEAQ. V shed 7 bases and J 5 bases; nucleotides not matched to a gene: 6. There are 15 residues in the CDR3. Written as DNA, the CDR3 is TGTGCCAGCACCCTAGCGGGGGGGCCCAACAATGAGCAGTTCTTC. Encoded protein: CASTLAGGPNNEQFF. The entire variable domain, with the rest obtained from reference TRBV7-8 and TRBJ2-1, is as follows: GAGVSQSPRYKVAKRGQDVALRCDPISGHVSLFWYQQALGQGPEFLTYFQNEAQLDKSGLPSDRFFAERPEGSVSTLKIQRTQQEDSAVYLCASTLAGGPNNEQFFGPGTRLTVL.

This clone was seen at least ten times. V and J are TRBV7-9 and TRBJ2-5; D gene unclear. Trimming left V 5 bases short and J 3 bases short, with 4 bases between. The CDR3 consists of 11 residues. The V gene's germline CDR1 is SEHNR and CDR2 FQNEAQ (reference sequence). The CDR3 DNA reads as TGTGCCAGCAGCGTCGAAGAGACCCAGTACTTC. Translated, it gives CASSVEETQYF.

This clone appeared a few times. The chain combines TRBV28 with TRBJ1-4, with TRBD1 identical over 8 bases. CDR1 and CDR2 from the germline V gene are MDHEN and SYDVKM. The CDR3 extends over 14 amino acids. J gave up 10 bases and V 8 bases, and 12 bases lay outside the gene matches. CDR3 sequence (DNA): TGTGCCAGCCGACCTGGACAGGGCTTGGGAAAACTGTTTTTT. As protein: CASRPGQGLGKLFF. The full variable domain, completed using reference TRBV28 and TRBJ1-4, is DVKVTQSSRYLVKRTGEKVFLECVQDMDHENMFWYRQDPGLGLRLIYFSYDVKMKEKGDIPEGYSVSREKKERFSLILESASTNQTSMYLCASRPGQGLGKLFFGSGTQLSVL.

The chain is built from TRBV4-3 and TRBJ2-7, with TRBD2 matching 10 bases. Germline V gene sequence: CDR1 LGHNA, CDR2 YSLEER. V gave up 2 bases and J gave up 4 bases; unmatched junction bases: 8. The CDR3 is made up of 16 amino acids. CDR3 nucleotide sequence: TGCGCCAGCAGCCAACACACTAGCGGGGAAGGTTACGAGCAGTACTTC. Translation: CASSQHTSGEGYEQYF.

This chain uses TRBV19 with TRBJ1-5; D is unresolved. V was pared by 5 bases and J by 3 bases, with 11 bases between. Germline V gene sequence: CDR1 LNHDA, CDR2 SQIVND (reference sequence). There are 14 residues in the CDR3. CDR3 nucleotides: TGTGCCAGTAGTTTTCAGCAAGCCAATCAGCCCCAGCATTTT. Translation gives CASSFQQANQPQHF.

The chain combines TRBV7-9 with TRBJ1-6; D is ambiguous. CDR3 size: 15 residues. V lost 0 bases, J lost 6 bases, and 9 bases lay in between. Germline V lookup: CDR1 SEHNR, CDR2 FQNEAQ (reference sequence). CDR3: CASSLAGKVNSPLHF. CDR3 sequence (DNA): TGTGCCAGCAGCTTAGCCGGGAAAGTTAATTCACCCCTCCACTTT.

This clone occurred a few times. The DNA for the CDR3 is TGTGCCAGCAGTTCGATTACAGGGTACACCGGGGAGCTGTTTTTT. Its translation: CASSSITGYTGELFF. The chain uses TRBV28 and TRBJ2-2, with a possible D match to TRBD1 (6 bases). V was pared by 4 bases and J by 3 bases, with 12 bases between. The CDR3 runs to 15 residues. Germline V gene data show CDR1 as MDHEN and CDR2 as SYDVKM. Full variable domain (outside the CDR3, taken from reference TRBV28 and TRBJ2-2): DVKVTQSSRYLVKRTGEKVFLECVQDMDHENMFWYRQDPGLGLRLIYFSYDVKMKEKGDIPEGYSVSREKKERFSLILESASTNQTSMYLCASSSITGYTGELFFGEGSRLTVL.

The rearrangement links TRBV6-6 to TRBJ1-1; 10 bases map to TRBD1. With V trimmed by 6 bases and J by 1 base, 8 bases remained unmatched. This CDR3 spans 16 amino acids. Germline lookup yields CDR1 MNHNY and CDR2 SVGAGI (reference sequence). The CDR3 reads CASSAPGTGANTEAFF. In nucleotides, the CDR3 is TGTGCCAGCAGCGCTCCGGGGACAGGGGCGAACACTGAAGCTTTCTTT.

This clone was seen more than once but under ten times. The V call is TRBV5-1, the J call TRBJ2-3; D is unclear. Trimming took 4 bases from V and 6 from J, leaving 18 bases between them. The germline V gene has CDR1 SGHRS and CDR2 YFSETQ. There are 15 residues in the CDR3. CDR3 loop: CASSPGLTKPDTQYF. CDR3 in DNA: TGCGCCAGCAGCCCCGGGTTAACCAAACCGGATACGCAGTATTTT.

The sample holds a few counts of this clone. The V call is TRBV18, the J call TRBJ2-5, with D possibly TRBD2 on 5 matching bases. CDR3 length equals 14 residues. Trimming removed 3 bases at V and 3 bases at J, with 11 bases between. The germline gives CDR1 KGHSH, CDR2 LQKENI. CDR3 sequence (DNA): TGTGCCAGCTCACCGTTGATCGGGGAAGAGACCCAGTACTTC. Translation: CASSPLIGEETQYF. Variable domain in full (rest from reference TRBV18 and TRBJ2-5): NAGVMQNPRHLVRRRGQEARLRCSPMKGHSHVYWYRQLPEEGLKFMVYLQKENIIDESGMPKERFSAEFPKEGPSILRIQQVVRGDSAAYFCASSPLIGEETQYFGPGTRLLVL.